Listed below are T cell receptor beta chains from one sample, sequenced in a study of CD8 T cells in ankylosing spondylitis. TCRdb itself ran the 5' RACE reads through MiXCR, one entry per CDR3 protein. The table has 200,000 to 250,000 distinct CDR3 sequences, over 7% seen once. Sequenced: blood, either unsorted or a sorted T cell fraction (not recorded which). These receptors were collected from a female donor with ankylosing spondylitis or in good health (not recorded which). Both conserved end residues are part of each CDR3. The D gene is left open where the match is weak. A clone size is listed for some rows: how often the clone was seen (once, few, many), or a class if it is expanded.

j_call,v_call,clone_size,d_call,cdr3_aa,cdr3_nt
TRBJ1-2,TRBV4-2,.,.,CAMGPGVGYGYTF,TGTGCCATGGGCCCCGGGGTCGGCTATGGCTACACCTTC
TRBJ1-2,TRBV7-9,many,.,CASSSLTPNGYTF,TGTGCCAGCAGCTCCTTAACCCCTAACGGCTACACCTTC
TRBJ2-7,TRBV18,.,.,CASSKEEVARAGQYF,TGTGCCAGCTCAAAGGAGGAGGTAGCCCGAGCTGGGCAGTACTTC
TRBJ2-1,TRBV5-1,many,.,CASSLVGLANEQFF,TGCGCCAGCAGCTTGGTAGGGCTAGCGAATGAGCAGTTCTTC
TRBJ2-1,TRBV11-2,many,.,CASSLVAEQFF,TGTGCCAGCAGCTTAGTAGCGGAGCAGTTCTTC
TRBJ2-7,TRBV27,many,.,CASRHTPRTYEQYF,TGTGCCAGCAGGCATACACCTAGGACCTACGAGCAGTACTTC
TRBJ1-1,TRBV10-3,many,.,CAITRSALGENTEAFF,TGTGCCATCACTAGGTCGGCACTAGGAGAGAACACTGAAGCTTTCTTT
TRBJ2-7,TRBV20-1,many,.,CSARTSYEQYF,TGCAGTGCCCGGACTTCTTACGAGCAGTACTTC
TRBJ1-5,TRBV12-3/TRBV12-4,many,.,CASSLRTNQPQHF,TGTGCCAGCAGTTTACGCACCAATCAGCCCCAGCATTTT
TRBJ1-6,TRBV5-1,many,TRBD1,CASSFGTGGESPLHF,TGCGCCAGCAGCTTCGGGACAGGGGGCGAATCACCCCTCCACTTT
TRBJ2-2,TRBV7-2,.,TRBD2,CASSLTSGNTGELFF,TGTGCCAGCAGCTTAACTAGCGGCAACACCGGGGAGCTGTTTTTT
TRBJ1-1,TRBV20-1,many,TRBD1,CSAGQGVSEAFF,TGCAGTGCTGGACAGGGTGTATCGGAAGCTTTCTTT
TRBJ2-1,TRBV3-1,many,.,CASSQDLNPYNEQFF,TGTGCCAGCAGCCAAGACCTAAACCCCTACAATGAGCAGTTCTTC
TRBJ1-4,TRBV5-1,many,TRBD1,CASSTGTASNEKLFF,TGCGCCAGCAGCACCGGGACAGCGAGTAATGAAAAACTGTTTTTT
TRBJ1-1,TRBV19,many,.,CASSKRMNTEAFF,TGTGCCAGTAGTAAGAGGATGAACACTGAAGCTTTCTTT
TRBJ1-3,TRBV5-1,many,.,CASSVGTTSGNTIYF,TGCGCCAGCAGCGTGGGGACGACCTCTGGAAACACCATATATTTT
TRBJ2-1,TRBV4-3,.,TRBD2,CASRGQAGGSYNEQFF,TGCGCCAGCAGGGGACAAGCGGGAGGGTCCTACAATGAGCAGTTCTTC
TRBJ2-7,TRBV20-1,many,TRBD1,CSAYRGRHEQYF,TGCAGTGCGTACAGGGGGCGCCACGAGCAGTACTTC
TRBJ2-1,TRBV6-1,many,TRBD2,CASSERAGEVREQFF,TGTGCCAGCAGTGAAAGGGCGGGAGAGGTTCGTGAGCAGTTCTTC
TRBJ2-5,TRBV29-1,many,TRBD2,CSVAVAGVRETQYF,TGCAGCGTTGCAGTAGCGGGAGTTCGAGAGACCCAGTACTTC
TRBJ2-7,TRBV20-1,many,TRBD1,CSATDRGYEQYF,TGCAGTGCTACCGACAGGGGATACGAGCAGTACTTC
TRBJ2-2,TRBV20-1,.,.,CSARDPEGGGELFF,TGCAGTGCTAGAGATCCAGAGGGGGGCGGGGAGCTGTTTTTT
TRBJ2-2,TRBV27,many,.,CASSLSRGNTNTGELFF,TGTGCCAGCAGTTTATCTAGGGGCAATACGAACACCGGGGAGCTGTTTTTT
TRBJ2-3,TRBV5-1,.,TRBD2,CASSTRLAGESGDTQYF,TGCGCCAGCAGCACCAGACTAGCGGGGGAAAGCGGGGATACGCAGTATTTT
TRBJ2-2,TRBV3-1,many,.,CASSQDFPDGTSGGELFF,TGTGCCAGCAGCCAAGATTTTCCGGATGGGACGTCGGGCGGGGAGCTGTTTTTT
TRBJ2-5,TRBV12-3/TRBV12-4,many,TRBD1,CASTRAGQGVETQYF,TGTGCCAGCACCCGAGCCGGACAGGGAGTTGAGACCCAGTACTTC
TRBJ1-3,TRBV27,many,.,CASSLSGAGNTIYF,TGTGCCAGCAGTTTGTCGGGGGCTGGAAACACCATATATTTT